This record concerns one TCR beta chain sequence. An equimolar mix of two oligonucleotides served as the beta constant-region primer for TRBC1 and TRBC2. The cDNA 3' end received a ligated single-stranded oligonucleotide carrying the SP2 primer and a 12-nucleotide UMI. From the UMI-ligation and nested PCR reads, TCRdb called clonotypes with MiXCR, one entry per CDR3 protein. The profile shows tens of thousands of distinct CDR3 sequences, less than 15% of them singletons. These data originate in a study of naive and memory T cell subsets. Germline V CDR1 and CDR2: SGHRS, YFSETQ. There are 16 residues in the CDR3. V dropped 4 bases and J dropped 2; count of bases not matched to a gene: 8.

This TCR came from a human donor in good health. The sample consisted of effector memory CD4+ T cells from blood. Subset reported: effector memory, CD45RA- CD27-. This rearrangement joins TRBV5-1 to TRBJ2-3, with TRBD1 matching 9 bases. The chain's CDR3 is CASSPGTGLYTDTQYF. DNA for the CDR3: TGCGCCAGCAGCCCTGGGACAGGGCTATACACAGATACGCAGTATTTT.